The 17 T cell receptor beta chains below all came from one sample that was sequenced in a study of cytomegalovirus exposure and HLA in healthy donors (dated by TCRdb to about 2017). Library creation used the immunoSEQ multiplex PCR assay. For the multiplex PCR, a mixture combining 60 forward primers for TCR Vbeta segments and 13 reverse primers for TCR Jbeta segments was used. In its TCRdb copy, this immuneACCESS table keeps in-frame sequences only and misses some clones. Where compared with another copy, unresolved V genes explain less than half of these, and the others have no known cause. The sample's records list about 160,000 clones. The top ten constitute around 1.2% of the sample. The sequencing sample was made of PBMCs. These receptor sequences come from a woman aged 60-75 years in good health and CMV-seronegative.

This chain joins TRBV29-1 and TRBJ2-3; D unresolved. V was cut by 7 bases and J by 6 bases, with 11 bases left in between. The CDR3 runs to 11 residues. Germline loops: CDR1 SQVTM, CDR2 ANQGSEA. CDR3 sequence: CSGELWDTQYF. In DNA form, the CDR3 reads TGCAGCGGAGAGTTATGGGATACGCAGTATTTT.

The chain combines TRBV12-5 with TRBJ2-5; D call uncertain. The CDR3 has 8 residues. In germline, CDR1 is LGHNT, CDR2 FRNRAP. V gave up 4 bases and J gave up 14 bases, with 5 bases separating them. The CDR3 here is CASGSSYF. In DNA form, the CDR3 reads TGTGCTAGTGGTTCCTCCTACTTC.

The V call is TRBV10-3, the J call TRBJ1-2; TRBD1 agrees at 7 bases. J was trimmed by 10 bases and V by 5 bases; bases with no gene match: 10. Germline V gene lookup returns CDR1 ENHRY and CDR2 SYGVKD. The CDR3 totals 13 residues. DNA for the CDR3: TGTGCCATCAGTAGAACAGGGGATTCTAACTACACCTTC. The encoded protein is CAISRTGDSNYTF.

In nucleotides, the CDR3 is TGTGCCAGCAGCCAACAGGGGACCCCCTCTGGCTACACCTTC. Translation gives CASSQQGTPSGYTF. This chain joins TRBV14 and TRBJ1-2; D perhaps matches TRBD1 (6 bases). Germline V gene sequence: CDR1 SGHDN, CDR2 FVKESK. The germline V and J ends were trimmed by 2 bases and 7 bases, with 14 bases remaining between them. The CDR3 covers 14 residues. Supplemented by reference TRBV14 and TRBJ1-2, the full variable domain reads EAGVTQFPSHSVIEKGQTVTLRCDPISGHDNLYWYRRVMGKEIKFLLHFVKESKQDESGMPNNRFLAERTGGTYSTLKVQPAELEDSGVYFCASSQQGTPSGYTFGSGTRLTVV.

The genes are TRBV11-2 and TRBJ1-3; D remains ambiguous. CDR3 length: 17 amino acids. V was clipped by 5 bases and J by 2 bases, with 19 bases between them. Per germline, CDR1 SGHAT and CDR2 FQNNGV. The CDR3 protein is CASSREVADRPGNTIYF. DNA of the CDR3: TGTGCCAGCAGCCGAGAGGTGGCGGATCGACCTGGAAACACCATATATTTT.

The CDR3 DNA is TGTGCCAGCTCACCATATGGGGCTGCGAACACTGAAGCTTTCTTT. The encoded protein is CASSPYGAANTEAFF. The chain is built from TRBV18 and TRBJ1-1; the D gene is possibly TRBD1 (5 bases). V was shortened by 2 bases and J by 1 base, with 11 bases between the two germline ends. Germline V lookup: CDR1 KGHSH, CDR2 LQKENI. The CDR3 length is 15 residues. The variable domain in full, with the rest retrieved from reference TRBV18 and TRBJ1-1, is NAGVMQNPRHLVRRRGQEARLRCSPMKGHSHVYWYRQLPEEGLKFMVYLQKENIIDESGMPKERFSAEFPKEGPSILRIQQVVRGDSAAYFCASSPYGAANTEAFFGQGTRLTVV.

This chain joins TRBV29-1 and TRBJ2-4; D unresolved. Trimming stripped 6 bases from V and 0 bases from J, with 6 bases between. This CDR3 contains 12 residues. Germline CDR1 is SQVTM and CDR2 is ANQGSEA. The DNA for the CDR3 is TGCAGCGTACTACTAGCCAAAAACATTCAGTACTTC. Its translation: CSVLLAKNIQYF.

V usage is TRBV2 and J usage is TRBJ1-2, with a tentative D call TRBD1 (5 bases). Germline CDR1 reads SNHLY; CDR2 reads FYNNEI. The CDR3 extends over 12 amino acids. Trimming took off 5 bases at V and 2 bases at J, with 6 bases between the two ends. This chain's CDR3 is CASSQGNYGYTF. As DNA, the CDR3 is TGTGCCAGCAGTCAGGGAAACTATGGCTACACCTTC.

The rearrangement joins TRBV18 to TRBJ1-2; possibly TRBD1 for D (6 bases). CDR3 length equals 12 residues. The germline V gene has CDR1 KGHSH and CDR2 LQKENI. Trimming cost V 3 bases and J 7 bases, with 9 bases left between them. The CDR3 loop reads CASSPIGGGYTF. The CDR3, as DNA: TGTGCCAGCTCACCCATAGGGGGTGGCTACACCTTC.

J is TRBJ2-5 and V is TRBV10-1, with TRBD2 as a possible D gene (5 bases). There are 13 residues in the CDR3. CDR1 and CDR2 from the germline V gene are WNHNN and SYGVQD (reference sequence). Trimming took off 5 bases at V and 5 bases at J, with 12 bases between the two ends. CDR3 coding DNA: TGCGCCAGCAGTCCCGGGAAGCCGGAGACCCAGTACTTC. Protein: CASSPGKPETQYF.

This chain uses TRBV2 with TRBJ2-7; TRBD2 matches at 7 bases. V gave up 4 bases and J gave up 3 bases; unmatched junction bases: 6. Per germline, CDR1 SNHLY and CDR2 FYNNEI. The CDR3 consists of 14 residues. Here the CDR3 DNA reads TGTGCCAGCAGTGGAGGACTAGAGGGCTACGAGCAGTACTTC. Translated, it gives CASSGGLEGYEQYF.

This chain links TRBV7-6 with TRBJ1-5; TRBD1 matches at 7 bases. After removal of 5 bases from V and 5 bases from J, the junction contained 3 bases not matched to a gene. CDR3 length: 13 amino acids. Germline V gene data show CDR1 as SGHVS and CDR2 as FNYEAQ. CDR3 nucleotides: TGTGCCAGCAGCAGGGGGCCAGATCAGCCCCAGCATTTT. This translates into CASSRGPDQPQHF.

The chain recombines TRBV27 with TRBJ2-7; 8 bases agree with TRBD2. CDR1 is MNHEY, CDR2 SMNVEV, per germline (reference sequence). The junction had 9 bases not matched to a gene; V was cut back by 8 bases and J by 3 bases. This CDR3 spans 14 amino acids. The DNA of the CDR3 is TGTGCCAGCCGGGAGGGCTTCGAGATCTACGAGCAGTACTTC. This codes for CASREGFEIYEQYF.

The V call is TRBV19, the J call TRBJ1-5; D is unclear. Trimming stripped 3 bases from V and 6 bases from J, with 12 bases between. CDR1 LNHDA and CDR2 SQIVND come from the germline V gene (reference sequence). CDR3 size: 14 residues. CDR3 protein: CASSMIAGSQPQHF. CDR3 nucleotides: TGTGCCAGTAGTATGATCGCGGGCTCTCAGCCCCAGCATTTT.

In DNA, the CDR3 is TGTGCCAGCACCCTAGACCAAGAGACCCAGTACTTC. Residues: CASTLDQETQYF. This sequence joins TRBV7-9 and TRBJ2-5; D unresolved. V was clipped by 7 bases and J by 0 bases, with 6 bases between them. The germline V gene encodes CDR1 SEHNR and CDR2 FQNEAQ (reference sequence). CDR3 length: 12 amino acids.

CDR3 bases: TGTGCCAGCAGTGATTGGGAGAGCAATCAGCCCCAGCATTTT. Residues: CASSDWESNQPQHF. The V and J genes are TRBV6-4 and TRBJ1-5, with D uncertain. Germline CDR1 reads MRHNA; CDR2 reads SNTAGT. V was cut by 3 bases and J by 1 base, with 7 bases left in between. The CDR3 totals 14 residues.

With regard to this clone: Other DNA sequences within the sample encode an identical CDR3. The chain recombines TRBV6-1 with TRBJ1-1; no firm D call. Germline loops: CDR1 MNHNS, CDR2 SASEGT. The CDR3 is 13 residues long. V shed 5 bases and J shed 1 base, with 8 bases lying between them. This CDR3 is CASSSNWNTEAFF. In DNA, the CDR3 is TGTGCCAGCAGTTCAAACTGGAACACTGAAGCTTTCTTT.